This is a list of T cell receptor beta chains from one sample in a study of blood T cell repertoires in COVID-19. Here immunoSEQ multiplex PCR was the method, and the copy in TCRdb shows in-frame clones only, minus some. The table shows tens of thousands of clones, with approximately 88% occurring only once. The sequenced sample was peripheral blood. The receptors derive from a woman of 80 years or more with acute or convalescent COVID-19. Both conserved end residues are part of each CDR3. A D gene is named only where the DNA matches it firmly. Clone size is given for some rows only: seen once, a few or many times, or a class if the clone is expanded.

J gene: TRBJ1-2; clone size: few; D gene: -; V gene: TRBV20-1; CDR3 protein: CSASSGTNYGYTF; CDR3 DNA: TGCAGTGCTAGTTCCGGGACAAACTATGGCTACACCTTC
J gene: TRBJ2-1; clone size: once; D gene: TRBD2; V gene: TRBV4-1; CDR3 protein: CASSPHSGGSSYNEQFF; CDR3 DNA: TGCGCCAGCAGCCCTCATAGCGGGGGGAGCTCCTACAATGAGCAGTTCTTC
J gene: TRBJ1-3; clone size: -; D gene: TRBD1; V gene: TRBV7-6; CDR3 protein: CASSSFAGGFLGNTIYF; CDR3 DNA: TGTGCCAGCAGCTCATTCGCAGGGGGCTTCCTGGGAAACACCATATATTTT
J gene: TRBJ2-7; clone size: -; D gene: TRBD1; V gene: TRBV5-1; CDR3 protein: CASSLTGGREQYF; CDR3 DNA: TGCGCCAGCAGCTTAACAGGGGGTCGGGAGCAGTACTTC
J gene: TRBJ1-1; clone size: few; D gene: -; V gene: TRBV19; CDR3 protein: CASSIAAGSSNRAEAFF; CDR3 DNA: TGTGCCAGTAGTATAGCCGCGGGATCATCAAATAGGGCTGAAGCTTTCTTT
J gene: TRBJ1-2; clone size: -; D gene: -; V gene: TRBV9; CDR3 protein: CASSALNYGYTF; CDR3 DNA: TGTGCCAGCAGCGCCCTGAACTATGGCTACACCTTC
J gene: TRBJ2-2; clone size: -; D gene: TRBD1; V gene: TRBV5-4; CDR3 protein: CASSPGQRNTGELFF; CDR3 DNA: TGTGCCAGCAGCCCGGGACAGCGAAACACCGGGGAGCTGTTTTTT
J gene: TRBJ1-2; clone size: -; D gene: TRBD1; V gene: TRBV5-1; CDR3 protein: CASSFGQGNYGYTF; CDR3 DNA: TGCGCCAGCAGCTTCGGACAGGGGAACTATGGCTACACCTTC
J gene: TRBJ1-4; clone size: -; D gene: TRBD1; V gene: TRBV27; CDR3 protein: CASSLRQGYEKLFF; CDR3 DNA: TGTGCCAGCAGTCTCCGACAGGGGTATGAAAAACTGTTTTTT
J gene: TRBJ1-3; clone size: -; D gene: -; V gene: TRBV4-2; CDR3 protein: CASSQEMTASGNTIYF; CDR3 DNA: TGTGCCAGCAGCCAAGAAATGACAGCCTCTGGAAACACCATATATTTT
J gene: TRBJ2-2; clone size: -; D gene: -; V gene: TRBV5-1; CDR3 protein: CASSLVKGTSGELFF; CDR3 DNA: TGCGCCAGCAGCTTGGTGAAGGGGACTTCCGGGGAGCTGTTTTTT
J gene: TRBJ2-1; clone size: -; D gene: TRBD2; V gene: TRBV9; CDR3 protein: CASSKLAGWDEQFF; CDR3 DNA: TGTGCCAGCAGCAAACTAGCGGGATGGGATGAGCAGTTCTTC
J gene: TRBJ2-3; clone size: -; D gene: TRBD2; V gene: TRBV5-6; CDR3 protein: CASSASGGDTQYF; CDR3 DNA: TGTGCCAGCAGCGCCAGCGGGGGAGATACGCAGTATTTT
J gene: TRBJ2-1; clone size: -; D gene: TRBD1; V gene: TRBV10-3; CDR3 protein: CAIRDRRNEQFF; CDR3 DNA: TGTGCCATCAGGGACAGGCGGAATGAGCAGTTCTTC
J gene: TRBJ2-2; clone size: -; D gene: -; V gene: TRBV27; CDR3 protein: CASRLQGLNTGELFF; CDR3 DNA: TGTGCCAGCAGACTACAGGGTTTGAACACCGGGGAGCTGTTTTTT
J gene: TRBJ2-1; clone size: -; D gene: TRBD2; V gene: TRBV5-1; CDR3 protein: CASSLGLAGRNEQFF; CDR3 DNA: TGCGCCAGCAGCCTCGGACTAGCGGGTAGGAATGAGCAGTTCTTC
J gene: TRBJ1-6; clone size: -; D gene: -; V gene: TRBV7-2; CDR3 protein: CASSFDGNSPLHF; CDR3 DNA: TGTGCCAGCAGCTTTGACGGGAATTCACCCCTCCACTTT
J gene: TRBJ2-4; clone size: -; D gene: TRBD2; V gene: TRBV4-1; CDR3 protein: CASSATSGGANIQYF; CDR3 DNA: TGCGCCAGCAGCGCGACTAGCGGGGGAGCAAACATTCAGTACTTC
J gene: TRBJ2-2; clone size: -; D gene: TRBD1; V gene: TRBV19; CDR3 protein: CASSIPPRYRGTGELFF; CDR3 DNA: TGTGCCAGTAGTATACCCCCACGCTACAGGGGGACCGGGGAGCTGTTTTTT
J gene: TRBJ2-1; clone size: -; D gene: TRBD1; V gene: TRBV2; CDR3 protein: CASSRTGGNEQFF; CDR3 DNA: TGTGCCAGCAGCCGTACAGGGGGGAATGAGCAGTTCTTC
J gene: TRBJ2-1; clone size: -; D gene: TRBD1; V gene: TRBV5-1; CDR3 protein: CASSSRAGGYDEQFF; CDR3 DNA: TGCGCCAGCAGCTCCCGGGCAGGGGGCTACGATGAGCAGTTCTTC
J gene: TRBJ2-1; clone size: -; D gene: -; V gene: TRBV10-3; CDR3 protein: CAISGTTGEQGYNEQFF; CDR3 DNA: TGTGCCATCAGCGGGACCACGGGGGAACAGGGGTACAATGAGCAGTTCTTC
J gene: TRBJ1-2; clone size: -; D gene: -; V gene: TRBV7-2; CDR3 protein: CASSSLQGLYGYTF; CDR3 DNA: TGTGCCAGCAGCTCACTACAGGGTCTCTATGGCTACACCTTC
J gene: TRBJ2-1; clone size: -; D gene: TRBD1; V gene: TRBV2; CDR3 protein: CASSQQGGGHNEQFF; CDR3 DNA: TGTGCCAGCAGCCAACAGGGGGGTGGCCACAATGAGCAGTTCTTC
J gene: TRBJ2-7; clone size: -; D gene: TRBD1; V gene: TRBV18; CDR3 protein: CASSPESGGNEQYF; CDR3 DNA: TGTGCCAGCTCACCAGAGTCAGGGGGCAACGAGCAGTACTTC
J gene: TRBJ1-2; clone size: -; D gene: -; V gene: TRBV19; CDR3 protein: CASSISGGQAYGYTF; CDR3 DNA: TGTGCCAGTAGTATATCTGGCGGGCAGGCCTATGGCTACACCTTC
J gene: TRBJ2-3; clone size: -; D gene: -; V gene: TRBV7-3; CDR3 protein: CASSFQRDTQYF; CDR3 DNA: TGTGCCAGCAGCTTTCAACGGGATACGCAGTATTTT
J gene: TRBJ2-7; clone size: -; D gene: TRBD1; V gene: TRBV30; CDR3 protein: CAWAGTAPYEQYF; CDR3 DNA: TGTGCCTGGGCCGGGACAGCACCCTACGAGCAGTACTTC
J gene: TRBJ2-2; clone size: once; D gene: -; V gene: TRBV10-1; CDR3 protein: CASSDPANTGELFF; CDR3 DNA: TGCGCCAGCAGTGATCCGGCGAACACCGGGGAGCTGTTTTTT